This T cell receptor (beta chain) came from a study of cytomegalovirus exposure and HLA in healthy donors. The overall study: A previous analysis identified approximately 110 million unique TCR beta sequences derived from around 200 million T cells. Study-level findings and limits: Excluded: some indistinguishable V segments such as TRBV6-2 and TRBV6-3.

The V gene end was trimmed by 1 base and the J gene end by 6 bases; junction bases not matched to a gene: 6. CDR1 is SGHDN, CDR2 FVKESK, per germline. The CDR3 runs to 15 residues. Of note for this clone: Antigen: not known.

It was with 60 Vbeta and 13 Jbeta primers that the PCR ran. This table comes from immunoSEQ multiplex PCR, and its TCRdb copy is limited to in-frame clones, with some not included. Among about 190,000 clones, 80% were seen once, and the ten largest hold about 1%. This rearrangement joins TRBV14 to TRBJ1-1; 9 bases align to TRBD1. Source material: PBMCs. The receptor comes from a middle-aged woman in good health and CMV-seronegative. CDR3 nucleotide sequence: TGTGCCAGCAGCCAAGTGGACAGGGGTAGCTCTGAAGCTTTCTTT. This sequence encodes CASSQVDRGSSEAFF.